This record concerns one TCR beta chain sequence. The V gene's germline CDR1 is SNHLY and CDR2 FYNNEI. The CDR3 covers 13 residues. The V and J ends lost 6 bases and 7 bases, in that order; junction bases with no gene match: 8. The record originates from a study of blood T cell repertoires in COVID-19. In the study overall: Sites in the United States, Italy and Spain provided acute and convalescent COVID-19 samples.

Methods used by the authors: Estimates of nucleated cell counts were drawn from the amplification of reference gene primers. Clones were sequenced by immunoSEQ multiplex PCR, and TCRdb holds only the in-frame ones, with some missing. Clone size and V and J calls were adopted from that table, with D and trimming inferred from the DNA. Of roughly 500,000 clones in the sample, around 85% were seen once. This sequence originates from a woman in her sixties who had recovered from COVID-19. The rearrangement joins TRBV2 to TRBJ1-2, with 7 bases aligning to TRBD1. What was sequenced was PBMCs or T cells enriched from blood (not recorded which). The CDR3 sequence: CASRGGQAGGYTF. CDR3 DNA sequence: TGTGCCAGCAGGGGTGGACAGGCAGGTGGCTACACCTTC.